The text below deals with one T cell receptor (beta chain). Its antigen is unknown. This sample is drawn from a study of cytotoxic CD8 clonotypes in ibrutinib-treated CLL. For the study at large: Productive templates averaged around 250,000 per sample, and productive rearrangements 80,000 to 95,000. Findings and caveats of the study: Clonality was elevated at ibrutinib response and had returned toward baseline at progression.

Investigators sought sequencing depths of between 1 in 200,000 and 1 in 1 million T cells. The table came from immunoSEQ multiplex PCR; TCRdb's copy has only in-frame clones and leaves some out. In the table there are 45,000 or so clones, roughly two thirds of which are singletons. Per germline, CDR1 MNHEY and CDR2 SMNVEV (reference sequence). Trimming took 4 bases from V and 0 from J; bases not matched to a gene: 8. CDR3 length: 18 residues. The chain is built from TRBV27 and TRBJ2-6; 8 nucleotides line up with TRBD1. The sequence derives from a human donor with chronic lymphocytic leukemia. The input for sequencing was PBMCs, taken after 12 months of ibrutinib treatment. The CDR3 DNA is TGTGCCAGCAGTTCCCCGACAGGGGTTTTCTCTGGGGCCAACGTCCTGACTTTC. It codes for CASSSPTGVFSGANVLTF.